The rows below give T cell receptor beta chains drawn from one sample of a study of vaccination and CD4 T cells after COVID-19. These receptors have no identified antigens. TCRdb redid the calling of the PCR reads with MiXCR, one entry per CDR3 protein. This repertoire shows more than 8,500 distinct CDR3 sequences, around two fifths found once; its top ten account for approximately 24%. The sample was CD4+ T cells from blood, cultured in vitro. These receptors all stem from a human donor in good health. Both conserved end residues are part of each CDR3. Each record gives: J gene, D gene, clone size, V gene, CDR3 protein, CDR3 DNA. D genes are given only for firm matches. Where a row states a size, it is once, few, many or the class of an expanded clone; other rows omit it.

TRBJ2-7,.,few,TRBV4-2,CASSQDRWAYEQYF,TGTGCCAGCAGCCAAGACCGCTGGGCCTACGAGCAGTACTTC
TRBJ1-5,.,.,TRBV20-1,CSAREGLRNQPQHF,TGCAGTGCTAGAGAAGGGTTGCGCAATCAGCCCCAGCATTTT
TRBJ1-2,.,.,TRBV7-9,CASTDPNRGYGYTF,TGTGCCAGCACGGACCCCAATAGGGGGTATGGCTACACCTTC
TRBJ2-2,.,once,TRBV19,CASSISLSNTGELFF,TGTGCCAGTAGTATTAGTCTTTCGAACACCGGGGAGCTGTTTTTT
TRBJ1-3,.,once,TRBV7-2,CASSLATVNSGNTIYF,TGTGCCAGCAGCTTAGCCACAGTAAACTCTGGAAACACCATATATTTT
TRBJ2-1,.,.,TRBV19,CASSILGGYNEQFF,TGTGCCAGTAGTATATTAGGAGGGTACAATGAGCAGTTCTTC
TRBJ1-2,TRBD1,.,TRBV5-6,CASSQGQAEGYTF,TGTGCCAGCAGCCAAGGACAGGCTGAGGGCTACACCTTC
TRBJ1-2,.,.,TRBV20-1,CSAGTRRHTF,TGCAGTGCTGGGACCCGGCGCCACACCTTC
TRBJ1-5,.,few,TRBV24-1,CATSGYSNQPQHF,TGTGCCACCAGTGGGTATAGCAATCAGCCCCAGCATTTT
TRBJ1-1,.,.,TRBV2,CASSESGLLRGGAFF,TGTGCCAGCAGTGAAAGCGGCCTTCTAAGGGGGGGAGCTTTCTTT
TRBJ2-4,.,.,TRBV28,CASSKQVRDIQYF,TGTGCCAGCAGTAAACAGGTGCGGGACATTCAGTACTTC
TRBJ1-5,.,few,TRBV28,CASSLTSGASNQPQHF,TGTGCCAGCAGTTTAACGTCAGGGGCCAGCAATCAGCCCCAGCATTTT
TRBJ1-1,.,few,TRBV19,CASGQGVQTEAFF,TGTGCCAGTGGGCAAGGGGTTCAGACTGAAGCTTTCTTT
TRBJ2-3,TRBD2,.,TRBV7-9,CASSINLAGGPDTQYF,TGTGCCAGCAGCATAAACCTAGCGGGAGGGCCAGATACGCAGTATTTT
TRBJ2-3,TRBD2,.,TRBV28,CASARGTRGLAGYTDTQYF,TGTGCCAGCGCAAGGGGGACTCGAGGACTAGCGGGGTACACAGATACGCAGTATTTT
TRBJ2-2,TRBD2,few,TRBV15,CATSRGLGNTGELFF,TGTGCCACCAGCAGGGGACTAGGAAACACCGGGGAGCTGTTTTTT
TRBJ2-6,.,few,TRBV7-9,CASSPIPGTPARSGANVLTF,TGTGCCAGCAGCCCGATTCCCGGGACCCCCGCCCGATCTGGGGCCAACGTCCTGACTTTC
TRBJ2-7,.,few,TRBV4-3,CASSQDKGIAYEQYF,TGCGCCAGCAGCCAAGATAAGGGGATAGCCTACGAGCAGTACTTC
TRBJ1-6,.,.,TRBV2,CASTGGPGMRDTNSPLHF,TGTGCCAGCACCGGGGGACCGGGCATGAGAGACACAAATTCACCCCTCCACTTT
TRBJ2-1,.,few,TRBV7-3,CASSTHTSEQFF,TGTGCCAGCAGCACCCATACCAGTGAGCAGTTCTTC
TRBJ2-5,TRBD1,.,TRBV30,CAWNRQGRETQYF,TGTGCCTGGAACCGACAGGGACGGGAGACCCAGTACTTC
TRBJ2-7,.,.,TRBV6-5,CASSYSTGNEQYF,TGTGCCAGCAGTTACTCGACGGGGAACGAGCAGTACTTC
TRBJ1-2,.,few,TRBV6-2/TRBV6-3,CAISNAGPTYGYTF,TGTGCCATCTCCAATGCCGGGCCAACCTATGGCTACACCTTC
TRBJ1-1,.,.,TRBV5-1,CASSSWLGNTEAFF,TGCGCCAGCAGCTCGTGGCTTGGGAACACTGAAGCTTTCTTT
TRBJ2-7,.,.,TRBV20-1,CSARDSRKPYEQYF,TGCAGTGCGCGTGACTCAAGAAAACCCTACGAGCAGTACTTC
TRBJ2-7,TRBD2,few,TRBV20-1,CSAPGVAGAPPYEQYF,TGCAGTGCCCCAGGGGTAGCGGGAGCTCCCCCCTACGAGCAGTACTTC
TRBJ1-4,.,.,TRBV7-9,CASSLQDGAANEKLFF,TGTGCCAGCAGCTTACAAGACGGGGCGGCTAATGAAAAACTGTTTTTT
TRBJ2-1,TRBD1,.,TRBV4-2,CASSQPSPGQGYNEQFF,TGTGCCAGCAGCCAGCCTTCCCCGGGACAGGGATACAATGAGCAGTTCTTC
TRBJ2-7,.,.,TRBV6-1,CASSRSPAFLSSDEQYF,TGTGCCAGCAGCCGCAGCCCGGCGTTCCTATCCTCGGACGAGCAGTACTTC
TRBJ1-5,.,.,TRBV9,CASSGYRTVPYQPQHF,TGTGCCAGCAGCGGCTATAGGACAGTACCCTATCAGCCCCAGCATTTT
TRBJ1-5,.,.,TRBV5-1,CASSDSPNQPQHF,TGCGCCAGCAGTGACAGCCCCAATCAGCCCCAGCATTTT
TRBJ2-2,TRBD2,.,TRBV28,CASSANLAVTGELFF,TGTGCCAGCAGTGCCAATCTAGCGGTCACCGGGGAGCTGTTTTTT
TRBJ2-7,TRBD2,few,TRBV20-1,CSATFSGGSYEQYF,TGCAGTGCTACTTTTAGCGGGGGGTCCTACGAGCAGTACTTC
TRBJ1-5,.,few,TRBV27,CASSPRVNQPQHF,TGTGCCAGCAGTCCAAGGGTTAATCAGCCCCAGCATTTT
TRBJ2-3,.,.,TRBV24-1,CATGPGTSTDTQYF,TGTGCCACCGGGCCCGGGACTAGCACAGATACGCAGTATTTT
TRBJ1-2,.,few,TRBV30,CAWSMRANGYTF,TGTGCCTGGAGTATGAGGGCTAACGGCTACACCTTC
TRBJ2-2,.,.,TRBV18,CASSLNRAANTGELFF,TGTGCCAGCTCACTGAACCGGGCCGCGAACACCGGGGAGCTGTTTTTT
TRBJ1-5,TRBD1,.,TRBV28,CASSPGGPQPQHF,TGTGCCAGCTCCCCAGGGGGGCCTCAGCCCCAGCATTTT
TRBJ1-1,.,.,TRBV29-1,CSVGPGWGMDTEAFF,TGCAGCGTTGGTCCGGGTTGGGGAATGGACACTGAAGCTTTCTTT
TRBJ1-4,TRBD1,few,TRBV24-1,CATSDPGQGEKLFF,TGTGCCACCAGTGACCCGGGACAGGGGGAAAAACTGTTTTTT
TRBJ2-2,.,.,TRBV28,CASSLRDWNTGELFF,TGTGCCAGCAGTTTGCGGGACTGGAACACCGGGGAGCTGTTTTTT
TRBJ1-1,TRBD1,few,TRBV7-2,CASSLRTGNTEAFF,TGTGCCAGCAGCCTCAGGACAGGGAACACTGAAGCTTTCTTT
TRBJ2-7,TRBD2,.,TRBV20-1,CSASLAGGRFYEQYF,TGCAGTGCTAGCCTAGCGGGAGGCCGATTCTACGAGCAGTACTTC
TRBJ1-6,.,once,TRBV9,CASSVGGENSPLHF,TGTGCCAGCAGCGTAGGGGGGGAGAATTCACCCCTCCACTTT
TRBJ1-2,TRBD1,medium-sized,TRBV7-6,CASSLGTGDNYGYTF,TGTGCCAGCAGCCTGGGGACAGGGGACAACTATGGCTACACCTTC
TRBJ2-5,.,few,TRBV4-1,CASSQLARETQYF,TGCGCCAGCAGCCAACTAGCCCGGGAGACCCAGTACTTC
TRBJ1-5,TRBD1,few,TRBV28,CASSVWDSERGNQPQHF,TGTGCCAGCAGTGTCTGGGACAGTGAGAGAGGCAATCAGCCCCAGCATTTT
TRBJ2-7,.,.,TRBV5-1,CASSALGGFRESPHEQYF,TGCGCCAGCAGCGCCCTAGGGGGCTTCCGGGAGAGTCCCCACGAGCAGTACTTC
TRBJ1-1,.,few,TRBV28,CASSPRYLNRGRTEAFF,TGTGCCAGCAGTCCCCGATACCTCAACAGAGGCCGAACTGAAGCTTTCTTT
TRBJ1-2,TRBD1,.,TRBV7-3,CASSSGTGVSTF,TGTGCCAGCAGCTCCGGGACAGGGGTTTCCACCTTC
TRBJ2-3,.,few,TRBV24-1,CATSDRPRDTQYF,TGTGCCACCAGTGATAGGCCCCGGGATACGCAGTATTTT
TRBJ2-1,.,.,TRBV28,CASSSTDWSYNEQFF,TGTGCCAGCAGTTCGACGGACTGGTCCTACAATGAGCAGTTCTTC
TRBJ1-5,.,.,TRBV6-1,CASRQSRNQPQHF,TGTGCCAGCAGGCAGAGTCGAAATCAGCCCCAGCATTTT
TRBJ2-2,TRBD2,.,TRBV11-3,CASSLTAGGPNGELFF,TGTGCCAGCAGCTTGACGGCGGGAGGGCCAAACGGGGAGCTGTTTTTT